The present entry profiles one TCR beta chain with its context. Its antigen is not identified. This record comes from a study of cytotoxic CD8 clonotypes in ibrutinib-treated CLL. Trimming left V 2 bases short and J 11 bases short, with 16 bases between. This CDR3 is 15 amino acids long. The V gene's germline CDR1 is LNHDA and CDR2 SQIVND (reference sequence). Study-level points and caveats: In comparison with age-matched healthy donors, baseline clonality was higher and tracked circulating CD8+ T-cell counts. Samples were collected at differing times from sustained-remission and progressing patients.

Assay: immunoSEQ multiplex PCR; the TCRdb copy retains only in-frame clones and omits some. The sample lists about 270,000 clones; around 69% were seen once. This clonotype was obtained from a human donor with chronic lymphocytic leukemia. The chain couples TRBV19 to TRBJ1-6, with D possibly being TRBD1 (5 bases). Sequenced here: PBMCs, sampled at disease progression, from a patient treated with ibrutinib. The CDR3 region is CASSIRQAGRPPLHF. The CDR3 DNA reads TGTGCCAGTAGTATACGTCAGGCAGGGCGGCCACCCCTCCACTTT.